This T cell receptor beta chain was captured by sequencing in a study of OX40 agonist ivuxolimab in advanced cancers. This clone was counted between two and nine times. Distinct nucleotide sequences in the sample also encode this CDR3. Per germline, CDR1 LNHDA and CDR2 SQIVND (reference sequence). CDR3 length: 14 amino acids. Deletions cut 2 bases from V and 5 bases from J, with 10 bases between. Sequenced by immunoSEQ multiplex PCR; TCRdb stores in-frame clones only, minus some. The sample consists of 35,000 to 45,000 clones, around 83% of them appearing once. The material was CD4+ or CD8+ T cells sorted from blood, obtained in a trial of the OX40 agonist ivuxolimab. The receptor was derived from an adult with an advanced solid tumor such as melanoma, head and neck, liver or kidney cancer. The gene calls are TRBV19 and TRBJ1-5; D might be TRBD1 (6 bases). The DNA for the CDR3 is TGTGCCAGTAGTATATGGGCAGGGGATCAGCCCCAGCATTTT. Its protein is CASSIWAGDQPQHF. Full variable domain (rest looked up from reference TRBV19 and TRBJ1-5): DGGITQSPKYLFRKEGQNVTLSCEQNLNHDAMYWYRQDPGQGLRLIYYSQIVNDFQKGDIAEGYSVSREKKESFPLTVTSAQKNPTAFYLCASSIWAGDQPQHFGDGTRLSIL.